This T cell receptor beta chain derives from a study of CD8 T cells in ankylosing spondylitis (dated by TCRdb to 2016 to 2017). Regarding the study in general: The study set out to find disease-linked TCR variants by profiling T cell receptor beta repertoires in ankylosing spondylitis patients and healthy donors. In total, the full study cohort was made up of nearly 110 healthy donors and roughly 27 ankylosing spondylitis patients. Peripheral blood was sampled, and synovial fluid was also collected from ankylosing spondylitis patients.

Comment on this clonotype: No antigen is known for it. Base qualities are not recorded, but no much larger clone differs from it by a single base.

Sequenced using an Illumina HiSeq 2500. Quantitative 5'-RACE with molecular barcodes was used to prepare TCR beta libraries. In the authors' own workflow: Disease-linked TCR variants were identified with a new computational method built on a probabilistic model of VDJ rearrangement. Using fastp at Q25 and MiXCR, TCRdb reprocessed the public reads and kept productive beta chains. Rows with a matching CDR3 protein are joined into one entry that keeps the most common DNA and genes. The authors' filters were not applied to this entry. This sample holds around 210,000 distinct CDR3 sequences; approximately 8.4% were observed only once. Around 4.9% of the sample is in the top ten clones. From a lookup of the germline V gene, CDR1 and CDR2 are MNHEY and SVGEGT. Measured from the cysteine to the phenylalanine, the CDR3 is 16 residues long. CDR3 DNA only is kept here, 48 bases in frame from base 1. Cut back by 7 bases and 5 bases, the V and J ends lie 21 bases apart.

What the work shows at the level of the full study, not this receptor alone: Blood from ankylosing spondylitis patients appeared to be characterized by a TCR beta motif composed of 7 to 9 highly homologous amino acid variants. The disease-linked clones were reported as significantly enriched in matched synovial fluid samples from ankylosing spondylitis patients. Some of the motif variants had been reported before in the synovial fluid and blood of reactive arthritis patients, a finding that suggests common disease-initiation mechanisms. The disease-linked clones showed a CD8+ phenotype and occurred at relatively low frequencies in peripheral blood.

This clonotype originated in a female donor with ankylosing spondylitis or in good health (not recorded which). Material for sequencing was blood, either unsorted or a sorted T cell fraction (not recorded which). The chain joins TRBV6-2 or TRBV6-3 to TRBJ2-1, and the D gene may be TRBD2, 6 bases matching. The sequenced DNA is TGTGCCAGCACCCTAGGGACTTCGACTTACGACAATGAGCAGTTCTTC. It codes for CASTLGTSTYDNEQFF.